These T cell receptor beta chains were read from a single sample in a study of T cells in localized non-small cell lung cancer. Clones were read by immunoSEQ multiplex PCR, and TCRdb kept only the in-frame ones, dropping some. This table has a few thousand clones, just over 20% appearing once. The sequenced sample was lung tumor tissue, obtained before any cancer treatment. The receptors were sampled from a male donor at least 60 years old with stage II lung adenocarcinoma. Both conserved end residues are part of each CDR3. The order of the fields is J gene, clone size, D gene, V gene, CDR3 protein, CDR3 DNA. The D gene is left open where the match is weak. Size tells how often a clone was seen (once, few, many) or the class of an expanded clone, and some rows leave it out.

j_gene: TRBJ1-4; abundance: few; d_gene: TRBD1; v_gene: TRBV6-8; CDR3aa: CASSRQGARATNEKLFF; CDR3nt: TGTGCCAGCAGTAGACAGGGGGCTCGGGCAACTAATGAAAAACTGTTTTTT
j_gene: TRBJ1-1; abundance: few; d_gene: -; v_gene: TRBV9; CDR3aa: CASSATRTRAFF; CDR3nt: TGTGCCAGCAGTGCGACCCGAACGAGGGCTTTCTTT
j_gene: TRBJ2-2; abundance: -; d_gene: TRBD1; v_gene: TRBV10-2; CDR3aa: CASSDRQGVGTGELFF; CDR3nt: TGCGCCAGCAGTGATCGGCAGGGGGTAGGGACCGGGGAGCTGTTTTTT
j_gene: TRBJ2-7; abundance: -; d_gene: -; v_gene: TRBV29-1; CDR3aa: CSVLPGASYEQYF; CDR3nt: TGCAGCGTCCTACCCGGGGCCAGCTACGAGCAGTACTTC
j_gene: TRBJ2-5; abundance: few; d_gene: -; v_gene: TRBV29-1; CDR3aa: CSVEGTVKETQYF; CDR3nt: TGCAGCGTTGAAGGGACAGTAAAAGAGACCCAGTACTTC
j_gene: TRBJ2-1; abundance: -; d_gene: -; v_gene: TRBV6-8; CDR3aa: CASSYLGNGEQFF; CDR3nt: TGTGCCAGCAGTTACTTAGGAAATGGTGAGCAGTTCTTC
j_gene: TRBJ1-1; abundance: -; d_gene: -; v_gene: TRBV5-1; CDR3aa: CASSLGSFNTEAFF; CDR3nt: TGCGCCAGCAGCCTGGGATCCTTCAACACTGAAGCTTTCTTT
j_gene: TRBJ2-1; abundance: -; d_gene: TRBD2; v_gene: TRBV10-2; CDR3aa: CASSESGGTAGGNEQFF; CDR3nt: TGCGCCAGCAGTGAGTCGGGAGGGACAGCGGGAGGAAATGAGCAGTTCTTC
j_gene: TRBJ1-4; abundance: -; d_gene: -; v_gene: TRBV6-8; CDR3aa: CASSRTSQAEKLFF; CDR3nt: TGTGCCAGCAGTCGAACATCTCAAGCGGAAAAACTGTTTTTT
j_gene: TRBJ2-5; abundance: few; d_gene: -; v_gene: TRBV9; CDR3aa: CASSEDKVTQYF; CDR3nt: TGTGCCAGCAGTGAGGACAAGGTGACCCAGTACTTC
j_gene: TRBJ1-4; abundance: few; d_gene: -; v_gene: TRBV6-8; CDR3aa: CASRKGGEKLFF; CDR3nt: TGTGCCAGCAGAAAGGGTGGGGAAAAACTGTTTTTT
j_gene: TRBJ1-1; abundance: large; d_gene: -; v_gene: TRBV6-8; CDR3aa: CASRHTRPEAFF; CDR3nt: TGTGCCAGCAGGCATACTCGACCCGAAGCTTTCTTT
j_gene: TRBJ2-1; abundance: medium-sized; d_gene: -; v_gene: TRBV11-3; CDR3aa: CASSLGLSYNEQFF; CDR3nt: TGTGCCAGCAGCTTAGGGCTCTCCTACAATGAGCAGTTCTTC
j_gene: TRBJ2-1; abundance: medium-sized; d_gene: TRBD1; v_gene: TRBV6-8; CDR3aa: CASRTDRVWYNEQFF; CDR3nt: TGTGCCAGCAGAACGGACAGGGTTTGGTACAATGAGCAGTTCTTC